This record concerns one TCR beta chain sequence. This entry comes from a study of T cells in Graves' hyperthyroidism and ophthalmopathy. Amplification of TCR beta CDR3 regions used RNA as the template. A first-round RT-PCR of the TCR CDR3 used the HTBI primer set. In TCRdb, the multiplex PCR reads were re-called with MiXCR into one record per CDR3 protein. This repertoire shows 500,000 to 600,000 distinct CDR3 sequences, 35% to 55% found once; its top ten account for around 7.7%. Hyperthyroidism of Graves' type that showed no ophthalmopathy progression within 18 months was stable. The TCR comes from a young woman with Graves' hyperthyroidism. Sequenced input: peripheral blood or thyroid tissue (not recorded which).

The CDR3 region has the DNA TGTGCCAGCAGTCTGTGGGGACTCCCCTATGGCTACACCTTC. This gives the protein CASSLWGLPYGYTF. J is TRBJ1-2 and V is TRBV12-3 or TRBV12-4, with D maybe TRBD1 (5 bases). Trimming pared 5 bases from V and 4 bases from J, leaving 14 bases between. The CDR3 is 14 residues long.